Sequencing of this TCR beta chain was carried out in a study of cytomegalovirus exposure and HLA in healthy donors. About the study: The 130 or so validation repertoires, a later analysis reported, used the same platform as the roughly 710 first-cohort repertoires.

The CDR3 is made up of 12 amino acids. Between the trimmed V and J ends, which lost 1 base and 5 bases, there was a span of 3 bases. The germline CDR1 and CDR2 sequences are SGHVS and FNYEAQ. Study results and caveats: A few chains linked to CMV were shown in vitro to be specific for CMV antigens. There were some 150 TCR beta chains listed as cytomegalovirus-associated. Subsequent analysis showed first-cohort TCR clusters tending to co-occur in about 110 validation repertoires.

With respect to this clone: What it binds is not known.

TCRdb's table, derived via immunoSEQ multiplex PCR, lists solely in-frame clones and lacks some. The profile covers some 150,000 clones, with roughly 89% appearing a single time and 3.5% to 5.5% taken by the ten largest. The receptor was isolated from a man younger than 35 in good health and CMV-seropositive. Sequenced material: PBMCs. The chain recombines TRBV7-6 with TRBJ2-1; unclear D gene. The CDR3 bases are TGTGCCAGCAGCTTAGTCAACAATGAGCAGTTCTTC. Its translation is CASSLVNNEQFF.